This TCR beta chain is from a study of blood T cell repertoires in COVID-19. Study summary: Samples taken during acute and convalescent COVID-19 were collected in the United States, Italy and Spain.

This clone was seen once. CDR3 length equals 14 residues. Germline trimming cut 11 bases from V and 0 bases from J; bases unmatched to any gene: 6. Germline loops: CDR1 MNHEY, CDR2 SVGAGI. The data were produced by immunoSEQ multiplex PCR, yet TCRdb's version contains in-frame clones alone and is incomplete. The table shows 150,000 to 200,000 clones, with around 85% occurring only once. Sequences were obtained from peripheral blood. The J gene is TRBJ2-2, the V gene TRBV6-5, with 7 positions matching TRBD2. This TCR came from a woman aged 55-70 years with acute or convalescent COVID-19. The CDR3 sequence is CASSRGANTGELFF. In nucleotides, the CDR3 is TGTGCCTCCTCCCGGGGGGCGAACACCGGGGAGCTGTTTTTT.